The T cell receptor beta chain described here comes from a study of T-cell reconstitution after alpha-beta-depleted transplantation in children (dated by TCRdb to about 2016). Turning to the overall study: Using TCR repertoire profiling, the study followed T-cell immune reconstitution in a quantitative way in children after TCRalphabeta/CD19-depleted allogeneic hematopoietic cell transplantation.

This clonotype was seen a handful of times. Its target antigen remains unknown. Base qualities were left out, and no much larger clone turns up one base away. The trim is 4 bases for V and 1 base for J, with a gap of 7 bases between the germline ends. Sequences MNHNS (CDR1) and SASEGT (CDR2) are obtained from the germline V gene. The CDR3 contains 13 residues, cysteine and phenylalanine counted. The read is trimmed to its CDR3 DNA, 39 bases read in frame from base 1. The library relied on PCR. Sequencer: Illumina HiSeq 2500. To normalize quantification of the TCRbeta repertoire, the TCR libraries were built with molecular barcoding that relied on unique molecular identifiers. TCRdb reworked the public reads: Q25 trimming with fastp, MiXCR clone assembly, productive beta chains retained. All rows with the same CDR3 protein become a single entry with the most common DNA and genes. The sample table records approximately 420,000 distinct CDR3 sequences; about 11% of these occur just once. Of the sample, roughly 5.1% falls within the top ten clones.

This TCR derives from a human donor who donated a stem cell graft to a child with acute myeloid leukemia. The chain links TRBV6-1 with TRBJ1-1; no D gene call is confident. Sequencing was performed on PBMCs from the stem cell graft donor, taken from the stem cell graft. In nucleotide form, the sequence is TGTGCCAGCAGTGGTACTTCGAACACTGAAGCTTTCTTT. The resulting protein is CASSGTSNTEAFF.